Detailed here is one T cell receptor beta chain. Its antigen is as yet unknown. The sample is drawn from a study of cytomegalovirus exposure and HLA in healthy donors. Study-wide points: Per a prior analysis, the majority of TCR beta V segments were productive roughly 90% or roughly 30% of the time.

Trimming removed 6 bases from V and 0 bases from J, with 11 bases in between. The CDR3 covers 14 residues. CDR1 and CDR2 (germline): SNHLY, FYNNEI. In the PCR, 60 Vbeta and 13 Jbeta primers were used. Clones were read by immunoSEQ multiplex PCR, and TCRdb kept only the in-frame ones, dropping some. The sample shows about 120,000 clones, about 79% of them seen only once. The source of this sequence is a human donor in good health. This chain uses TRBV2 with TRBJ2-5; D not certain. The sequenced sample was PBMCs. The CDR3 loop is CASSQIMNQETQYF. Here the CDR3 DNA reads TGTGCCAGCAGCCAGATTATGAACCAAGAGACCCAGTACTTC.